This is a list of T cell receptor beta chains from one sample in a study of post-analysis software for immune sequencing data. MiXCR was run by TCRdb on the PCR reads, yielding one entry per CDR3 protein. The sample holds around 770,000 distinct CDR3 sequences; roughly 50% are singletons and the top ten take just under 5%. Sample: blood. All receptors come from a girl aged 5-17 years with multiple sclerosis. The CDR3 runs from the conserved cysteine through the conserved F or W. The order of the fields is V gene, clone size, CDR3 length, D gene, J gene, CDR3 protein, CDR3 DNA. The D gene is left open where the match is weak. Some rows have no size entry. The others give once, few or many, or a class for an expanded clone.

TRBV5-1	many	15	TRBD1	TRBJ2-1	CASSLEGQGYNEQFF	TGCGCCAGCAGCTTGGAGGGACAGGGATACAATGAGCAGTTCTTC
TRBV2	.	13	TRBD1	TRBJ1-4	CASGRTGEEKLFF	TGTGCCAGCGGACGGACAGGGGAAGAAAAACTGTTTTTT
TRBV12-3/TRBV12-4	few	14	TRBD1	TRBJ2-7	CASSGTGHSYEQYF	TGTGCCAGCAGTGGGACAGGGCACTCCTACGAGCAGTACTTC
TRBV28	.	14	.	TRBJ2-7	CASRLGKATYEQYF	TGTGCCAGCAGACTTGGGAAGGCCACCTACGAGCAGTACTTC
TRBV7-6	once	13	TRBD2	TRBJ2-1	CASSTSVYNEQFF	TGTGCCAGCAGTACTAGCGTCTACAATGAGCAGTTCTTC
TRBV10-3	once	13	.	TRBJ2-3	CAISRSGLDTQYF	TGTGCCATCAGCCGGAGTGGGCTAGATACGCAGTATTTT
TRBV12-3/TRBV12-4	.	11	.	TRBJ1-1	CASSVKGEAFF	TGTGCCAGCAGCGTTAAGGGTGAAGCTTTCTTT
TRBV27	few	14	TRBD1	TRBJ1-6	CASSVTGAFSPLHF	TGTGCCAGCAGTGTGACAGGGGCCTTTTCACCCCTCCACTTT
TRBV27	once	15	.	TRBJ1-2	CASSLRGPSSRGYTF	TGTGCCAGCAGCTTACGGGGTCCCTCTAGTCGGGGCTACACCTTC
TRBV4-3	few	11	TRBD1	TRBJ2-3	CASSQGDREYF	TGCGCCAGCAGCCAGGGGGACAGGGAGTATTTT
TRBV3-1	.	15	.	TRBJ2-5	CASSQDNRQEETQYF	TGTGCCAGCAGCCAAGATAACAGGCAGGAAGAGACCCAGTACTTC
TRBV12-3/TRBV12-4	.	13	.	TRBJ1-2	CASTSYPRDGYTF	TGTGCCAGCACTTCTTACCCCAGAGATGGCTACACCTTC
TRBV12-3/TRBV12-4	few	14	TRBD2	TRBJ2-4	CASSLHSSAGEQYF	TGTGCCAGCAGTTTGCACTCCTCGGCGGGGGAGCAGTACTTC
TRBV20-1	many	18	TRBD2	TRBJ2-1	CSARAPRTSGRALVVQFF	TGCAGTGCTAGAGCCCCCCGGACTAGCGGGAGGGCCCTGGTGGTGCAGTTCTTC
TRBV7-2	few	16	.	TRBJ2-4	CASSPPSGWYGNIQYF	TGTGCCAGCAGCCCGCCTTCAGGGTGGTATGGAAACATTCAGTACTTC
TRBV20-1	.	15	.	TRBJ2-3	CSARDERIYTDTQYF	TGCAGTGCTAGAGATGAGCGGATATACACAGATACGCAGTATTTT
TRBV6-6	.	16	TRBD2	TRBJ2-3	CASSYGTSGYTDTQYF	TGTGCCAGCAGTTACGGGACTAGCGGATACACAGATACGCAGTATTTT
TRBV4-1	.	16	.	TRBJ2-7	CASSPYRLADTYEQYF	TGCGCCAGCAGCCCATACAGATTAGCAGACACCTACGAGCAGTACTTC
TRBV6-1	.	15	.	TRBJ1-5	CASSDLDSIERPQHF	TGTGCCAGCAGTGACCTCGACAGTATCGAGCGGCCCCAGCATTTT
TRBV19	.	15	.	TRBJ2-5	CASSIGPTGLETQYF	TGTGCCAGTAGTATCGGCCCTACAGGGCTGGAGACCCAGTACTTC
TRBV9	.	16	.	TRBJ2-3	CASSVDPGLRSDTQYF	TGTGCCAGCAGCGTTGATCCGGGACTGCGCTCCGATACGCAGTATTTT
TRBV5-1	.	14	.	TRBJ2-5	CASSFEPPEETQYF	TGCGCCAGCAGCTTCGAACCACCGGAAGAGACCCAGTACTTC
TRBV28	.	15	.	TRBJ2-3	CASSLGAQNTDTQYF	TGTGCCAGCAGTTTAGGGGCCCAAAACACAGATACGCAGTATTTT
TRBV20-1	.	15	.	TRBJ2-7	CSARVRGGNSYEQYF	TGCAGTGCTAGAGTTAGAGGCGGGAACTCCTACGAGCAGTACTTC
TRBV21-1	.	16	.	TRBJ2-7	CASSNTPGQGANEQYF	TGTGCCAGCAGCAACACTCCGGGACAGGGGGCCAACGAGCAGTACTTC
TRBV10-2	few	13	.	TRBJ2-5	CASSVSARETQYF	TGCGCCAGCAGTGTATCAGCCAGGGAGACCCAGTACTTC
TRBV20-1	.	17	TRBD2	TRBJ2-1	CSARGLAGSDSYNEQFF	TGCAGTGCTAGGGGACTAGCGGGCTCGGACTCCTACAATGAGCAGTTCTTC
TRBV7-9	.	13	.	TRBJ1-1	CASSEEGDTEAFF	TGTGCCAGCAGCGAGGAAGGGGACACTGAAGCTTTCTTT
TRBV7-9	.	15	.	TRBJ1-2	CASSFSSMGRYGYTF	TGTGCCAGCAGCTTCTCGTCGATGGGGCGGTATGGCTACACCTTC